This T cell receptor beta chain appears in the sequencing data of a study of T-cell reconstitution after alpha-beta-depleted transplantation in children. This clonotype has ten or more counts. Looked up from germline, CDR1 is MNHEY and CDR2 is SVGEGT. The CDR3 contains 12 residues. V lost 8 bases and J 1 base, leaving 8 bases between the germline ends. Unique molecular identifiers were used in preparing the TCRbeta library. TCRdb re-called the PCR reads through MiXCR, storing one row per CDR3 protein. The sample lists 250,000 or so distinct CDR3 sequences; just under 8.5% were seen once. The sample was PBMCs, mostly from graft donor cells, taken 180 days after TCRalphabeta/CD19-depleted stem cell transplant. The clonotype was recovered from a male patient under 18 who had a stem cell transplant for acute lymphoblastic leukemia, so the T cells may come from the graft donor. The chain joins TRBV6-2 or TRBV6-3 to TRBJ2-5; D may be TRBD2 (6 bases). The chain's CDR3 is CASGRGQETQYF. The CDR3 coding sequence is TGTGCCAGCGGGCGGGGCCAAGAGACCCAGTACTTC.